These 21 T cell receptor beta chains were sequenced from one sample in a study of T cells expressing NK-cell markers. TCRdb reprocessed the 5' RACE reads and stores each CDR3 protein as one record, lacking DNA. Its table records 120,000 to 150,000 distinct CDR3 sequences. Sequencing used blood T cells: a sorted CD56 or NKG2C T cell subset, CD4+ or CD8+ T cells, or bulk PBMC T cells (not recorded which). The receptor set was obtained from a man aged 18 to 30 in good health.

This chain joins TRBV6-5 and TRBJ1-5; TCRdb returns TRBD1, unconfirmable since there is no DNA. The germline V gene has CDR1 MNHEY and CDR2 SVGAGI. The CDR3 runs 14 residues. The CDR3 region is CASSLTGDGQPQHF.

The chain recombines TRBV7-9 with TRBJ2-1. Germline V gene sequence: CDR1 SEHNR, CDR2 FQNEAQ (reference sequence). CDR3 size: 12 residues. CDR3 sequence: CASSFHWNEQFF.

V and J are TRBV20-1 and TRBJ2-1; TCRdb returns TRBD2, unconfirmable since there is no DNA. This CDR3 is built from 15 residues. Germline CDR1 DFQATT, CDR2 SNEGSKA (reference sequence). The CDR3 sequence is CSARVGGRHYNEQFF.

The chain employs TRBV19 and TRBJ2-1. Germline V gives CDR1 LNHDA, CDR2 SQIVND (reference sequence). The CDR3 runs to 12 residues. The CDR3 here is CASSILNNEQFF.

This chain links TRBV24-1 with TRBJ2-1. The germline V gene encodes CDR1 KGHDR and CDR2 SFDVKD. The CDR3 has 13 amino acids. CDR3 amino acids: CATSGSGRDEQFF.

The chain combines TRBV6-2 or TRBV6-3 with TRBJ2-3; the TRBD2 assignment by TCRdb is unverifiable without DNA. The CDR3 runs to 15 residues. Germline CDR1 and CDR2: MNHEY and SVGEGT. The CDR3 spells CASSRTSGVTDTQYF.

V usage is TRBV10-3 and J usage is TRBJ2-3. The CDR3 spans 14 residues. In germline, CDR1 is ENHRY, CDR2 SYGVKD. The CDR3 reads CAISDPASTDTQYF.

CDR3 amino acids: CASSQTSGPNTGELFF. This chain uses TRBV7-2 with TRBJ2-2; as DNA is missing, the TRBD2 call by TCRdb cannot be tested. CDR1 is SGHTA, CDR2 FQGNSA, per germline. The CDR3 is 16 amino acids.

The chain is built from TRBV5-1 and TRBJ2-7; TCRdb names TRBD2, which stays unverified in the absence of DNA. This CDR3 is 14 amino acids long. Germline V gene sequence: CDR1 SGHRS, CDR2 YFSETQ. This CDR3 is CASGEAGMTYEQYF. Based on the CDR3 plus reference TRBV5-1 and TRBJ2-7, the full variable domain is KAGVTQTPRYLIKTRGQQVTLSCSPISGHRSVSWYQQTPGQGLQFLFEYFSETQRNKGNFPGRFSGRQFSNSRSEMNVSTLELGDSALYLCASGEAGMTYEQYFGPGTRLTVT.

The rearrangement uses TRBV2 and TRBJ2-2. This CDR3 is 15 amino acids long. The germline V gene encodes CDR1 SNHLY and CDR2 FYNNEI. The CDR3 here is CASSEAPENTGELFF.

CDR3 in amino acids: CASSFRGEKTQYF. This chain joins TRBV5-5 and TRBJ2-5; TCRdb's D gene call, TRBD1, goes unchecked for lack of DNA. Germline assignment: CDR1 SGHKS and CDR2 YYEKEE (reference sequence). The CDR3 loop spans 13 amino acids.

The chain recombines TRBV18 with TRBJ1-5. Germline loops: CDR1 KGHSH, CDR2 LQKENI. The CDR3 has 15 residues. The CDR3 protein is CASSPEGQKNQPQHF.

The chain is built from TRBV6-4 and TRBJ2-1. Per the germline V gene, CDR1 is MRHNA and CDR2 is SNTAGT. The CDR3 covers 15 residues. CDR3 in amino acids: CASSEDGRSYNEQFF.

The V gene is TRBV4-2, the J gene TRBJ2-7. The CDR3 runs 16 residues. CDR1 is LGHNA, CDR2 YNFKEQ, per germline. The CDR3 protein is CASSQERSASSYEQYF.

V gene TRBV23-1 combines with J gene TRBJ2-7; absent DNA, TCRdb's TRBD1 call cannot be checked. TRBV23-1 is an open reading frame, and its role is uncertain. This CDR3 is built from 16 residues. The CDR3 spells CASSQSWDRGSYEQYF.

This chain links TRBV11-2 with TRBJ1-3. Germline CDR1 is SGHAT and CDR2 is FQNNGV. CDR3 size: 15 residues. CDR3 protein: CASSPGRNAGNTIYF.

This chain links TRBV29-1 with TRBJ2-1. This CDR3 is 13 amino acids long. CDR1 is SQVTM and CDR2 is ANQGSEA in the germline V gene. The CDR3 reads CSVGIGSHNEQFF.

V gene TRBV4-2 combines with J gene TRBJ2-7; TCRdb calls TRBD1, which cannot be checked without DNA. Looked up from germline, CDR1 is LGHNA and CDR2 is YNFKEQ. The CDR3 has 15 amino acids. This chain's CDR3 is CASSQDGATEYEQYF.

The chain carries TRBV7-9 and TRBJ2-1. Germline V CDR1 and CDR2: SEHNR, FQNEAQ (reference sequence). The CDR3 sequence is 16 residues long. The CDR3 region is CASRSPNSGSYNEQFF.

This chain joins TRBV7-9 and TRBJ2-2; TCRdb picks TRBD2, but there is no DNA to check that call. The length of the CDR3 is 13 residues. From germline, CDR1 is SEHNR and CDR2 FQNEAQ (reference sequence). The CDR3 loop reads CASSHGRTGELFF. The complete variable domain, with remaining parts taken from reference TRBV7-9 and TRBJ2-2, reads DTGVSQNPRHKITKRGQNVTFRCDPISEHNRLYWYRQTLGQGPEFLTYFQNEAQLEKSRLLSDRFSAERPKGSFSTLEIQRTEQGDSAMYLCASSHGRTGELFFGEGSRLTVL.

The chain carries TRBV7-9 and TRBJ2-3; TCRdb reports TRBD2, a call that lacks DNA to check it against. In germline, CDR1 is SEHNR, CDR2 FQNEAQ (reference sequence). There are 16 residues in the CDR3. This CDR3 reads CASSPKGGSSTDTQYF.